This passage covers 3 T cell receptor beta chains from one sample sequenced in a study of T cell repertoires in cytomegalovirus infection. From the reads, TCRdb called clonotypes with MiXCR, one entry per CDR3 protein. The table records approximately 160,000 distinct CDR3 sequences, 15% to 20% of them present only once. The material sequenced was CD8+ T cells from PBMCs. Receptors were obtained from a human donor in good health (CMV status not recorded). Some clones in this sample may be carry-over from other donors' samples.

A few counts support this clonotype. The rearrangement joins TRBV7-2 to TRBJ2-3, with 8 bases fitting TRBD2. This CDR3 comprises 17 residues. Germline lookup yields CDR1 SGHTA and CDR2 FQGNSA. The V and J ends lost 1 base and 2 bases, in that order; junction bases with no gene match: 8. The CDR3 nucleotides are TGTGCCAGCAGCTTAGGAGCTAGCGGGTCCTCCACAGATACGCAGTATTTT. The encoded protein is CASSLGASGSSTDTQYF.

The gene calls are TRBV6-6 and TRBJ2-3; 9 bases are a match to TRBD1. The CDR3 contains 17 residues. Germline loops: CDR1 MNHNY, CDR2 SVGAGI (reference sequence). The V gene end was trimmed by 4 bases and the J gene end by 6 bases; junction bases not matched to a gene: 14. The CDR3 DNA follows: TGTGCCAGCAGTTTCTCTCCGACAGGGGGACTTTCGGATACGCAGTATTTT. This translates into CASSFSPTGGLSDTQYF.

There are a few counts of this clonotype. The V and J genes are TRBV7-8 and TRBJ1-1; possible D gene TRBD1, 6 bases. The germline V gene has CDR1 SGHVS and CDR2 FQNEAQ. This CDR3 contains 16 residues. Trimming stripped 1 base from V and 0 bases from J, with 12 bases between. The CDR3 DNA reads TGTGCCAGCAGCTTAGATCTCAGGGGAATGAACACTGAAGCTTTCTTT. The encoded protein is CASSLDLRGMNTEAFF. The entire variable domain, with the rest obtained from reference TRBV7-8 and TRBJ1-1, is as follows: GAGVSQSPRYKVAKRGQDVALRCDPISGHVSLFWYQQALGQGPEFLTYFQNEAQLDKSGLPSDRFFAERPEGSVSTLKIQRTQQEDSAVYLCASSLDLRGMNTEAFFGQGTRLTVV.